This TCR beta chain was identified in a study of cytomegalovirus exposure and HLA in healthy donors. Study in general: The 90 to 150 validation repertoires used the same platform as the 666 first-cohort repertoires, a later analysis reported.

This table comes from immunoSEQ multiplex PCR, and its TCRdb copy is limited to in-frame clones, with some not included. Seen here are fewer than 100,000 clones, about nine tenths observed once, and the top ten hold 2.1%. The CDR3 is 15 residues long. The J segment lost 0 bases and the V segment lost 4 bases, leaving 2 bases of the junction unmatched. CDR1 and CDR2 (germline): MNHEY, SVGAGI. Worth noting for this clone: Its cognate antigen is unknown.

Study findings and constraints: Specificity for CMV antigens was confirmed in vitro for a few of the CMV-associated chains. Investigators reported 150 to 200 TCR beta chains as tied to cytomegalovirus. Subsequent analysis of the 120 or so validation repertoires found a tendency for first-cohort TCR clusters to co-occur.

This clonotype originated in a man aged 25 to 40 in good health and CMV-seronegative. The chain has TRBV6-5 and TRBJ1-3; 8 bases map to TRBD1. The sample consisted of PBMCs. As DNA, the CDR3 is TGTGCCAGCAGTTCGACAGGGGTCTCTGGAAACACCATATATTTT. It is translated as CASSSTGVSGNTIYF.